These T cell receptor beta chains were read from a single sample in a study of response to subunit inactivated influenza vaccine. TCRdb analysed the RT-PCR reads with MiXCR anew, one entry per CDR3 protein. The sample has 800,000 to 1,000,000 distinct CDR3 sequences; over 20% are singletons. The specimen was PBMCs from blood, collected approximately 5 days after vaccination. The receptors here all came from a man in his fifties or sixties who received an inactivated influenza vaccine. Both conserved end residues are part of each CDR3. The D gene is left open where the match is weak. Some rows have no size entry. The others give once, few or many, or a class for an expanded clone.

D | J | V | size | DNA | CDR3
NA | TRBJ2-1 | TRBV7-8 | NA | TGTGCCAGCAGCCCCGGATCCGGTGTCCAGTTCTTC | CASSPGSGVQFF
NA | TRBJ2-7 | TRBV28 | NA | TGTGCCAGCAGTCCCATATCCGGGAATACCTACGAGCAGTACTTC | CASSPISGNTYEQYF
NA | TRBJ2-3 | TRBV20-1 | few | TGCAGTGCCCTGGACCGTCTGGGGAGCACATATACGCAGTATTTT | CSALDRLGSTYTQYF
NA | TRBJ1-2 | TRBV27 | few | TGTGCCAGCAGCCGTCACTCACTAAAACCAGCTGGCTACACCTTC | CASSRHSLKPAGYTF
TRBD2 | TRBJ2-3 | TRBV5-6 | NA | TGTGCCAGCAGCCGTCAGTCTAGGACTAGCGGGGGGTTCGATACGCAGTATTTT | CASSRQSRTSGGFDTQYF
NA | TRBJ2-2 | TRBV12-3/TRBV12-4 | few | TGTGCCAGCAGTTTCTTCATCGCGAACACCGGGGAGCTGTTTTTT | CASSFFIANTGELFF
NA | TRBJ2-4 | TRBV28 | NA | TGTGCCAGCACTGATAACAGTTTCGGAAACATTCAGTACTTC | CASTDNSFGNIQYF
NA | TRBJ1-6 | TRBV6-5 | many | TGTGCCAGCAGTTACTCCGTTCAGCTTAATTCACCCCTCCACTTT | CASSYSVQLNSPLHF
NA | TRBJ2-7 | TRBV5-5 | many | TGTGCCAGCAGCTTGGCTTCCCTCTCCTACGAGCAGTACTTC | CASSLASLSYEQYF
TRBD2 | TRBJ2-1 | TRBV24-1 | NA | TGTGCCACCAGTGATTTGCTAGCGGGGAACAATGAGCAGTTCTTC | CATSDLLAGNNEQFF
NA | TRBJ2-7 | TRBV6-2/TRBV6-3 | few | TGTGCCAGCAGCCTGTCGGGCTATACCTACGAGCAGTACTTC | CASSLSGYTYEQYF
TRBD1 | TRBJ1-1 | TRBV7-6 | few | TGTGCCAGCAGCCCATGGACAGGGGGCCTAGTGAACACTGAAGCTTTCTTT | CASSPWTGGLVNTEAFF
NA | TRBJ2-4 | TRBV28 | NA | TGTGCCAGCAGTTTAAGTCATGCGGACATTCAGTACTTC | CASSLSHADIQYF
NA | TRBJ2-1 | TRBV29-1 | NA | TGCAGCGTTGATATATACAATGAGCAGTTCTTC | CSVDIYNEQFF
NA | TRBJ2-3 | TRBV7-3 | NA | TGTGCCAGCAGCGTCACAGGGAGCACAGATACGCAGTATTTT | CASSVTGSTDTQYF
NA | TRBJ2-4 | TRBV7-9 | few | TGTGCCAGCAGCCGTACGGGGATCGACAAAAACATTCAGTACTTC | CASSRTGIDKNIQYF
NA | TRBJ1-1 | TRBV20-1 | NA | TGCAGTGCCCAACCCCGGGGAAGGGCTGAAGCTTTCTTT | CSAQPRGRAEAFF
NA | TRBJ2-5 | TRBV7-9 | many | TGTGCCAGCAGCGTGGGAGGCCAGACCCAGTACTTC | CASSVGGQTQYF
NA | TRBJ2-1 | TRBV10-2 | few | TGCGCCAGCAGGAGGCGGCTAGCGAGCTCCTACAATGAGCAGTTCTTC | CASRRRLASSYNEQFF
NA | TRBJ2-7 | TRBV24-1 | NA | TGTGCCACCAGTAAGGGACAAGCCTACGAGCAGTACTTC | CATSKGQAYEQYF